This T cell receptor (beta chain) originates from a study of early T cells in non-severe SARS-CoV-2 infection. TCRdb re-analysed the 5' RACE reads in MiXCR, keeping a single row per CDR3 protein. The data show over 25,000 distinct CDR3 sequences, about 9.5% seen once. The ends were cut back, 4 bases at V and 2 bases at J, with 5 bases in the middle. This CDR3 region has 13 residues. CDR1 MNHEY and CDR2 SMNVEV come from the germline V gene (reference sequence). The sample holds many counts of this clonotype. This receptor was taken from an adult who was a healthcare worker with PCR-confirmed SARS-CoV-2 infection or an uninfected control (not recorded which). The rearrangement links TRBV27 to TRBJ2-2; no reliable D call. Source material: whole blood. The CDR3 region has the DNA TGTGCCAGCAGTTCGACTAACACCGGGGAGCTGTTTTTT. It specifies CASSSTNTGELFF.